These T cell receptor beta chains were read from a single sample in a study of blood T cell repertoires in COVID-19. The assay was immunoSEQ multiplex PCR, and TCRdb's table has in-frame clones only and misses some. There are 75,000 to 90,000 clones in the sample; about 84% occur only once, and about 8% lies in the top ten. The sequencing sample was made of peripheral blood. Source of these receptors: a man aged 45-65 years with active COVID-19. Each CDR3 is given with its conserved first and last residue. A D gene is named only where the DNA matches it firmly. The size entry is marked missing in some rows and otherwise reads once, few, many or a size class.

clone size: -; J gene: TRBJ2-3; D gene: TRBD1; V gene: TRBV6-5; CDR3 protein: CASSLQGGTDTQYF
clone size: -; J gene: TRBJ1-2; D gene: -; V gene: TRBV9; CDR3 protein: CASSERVGVIYGYTF
clone size: -; J gene: TRBJ2-1; D gene: TRBD2; V gene: TRBV6-4; CDR3 protein: CASSNSGTLSEQFF
clone size: -; J gene: TRBJ2-7; D gene: -; V gene: TRBV7-9; CDR3 protein: CASSRRTPQAMGEQYF
clone size: -; J gene: TRBJ1-1; D gene: -; V gene: TRBV6-5; CDR3 protein: CASSYAGFEAFF
clone size: -; J gene: TRBJ2-5; D gene: TRBD2; V gene: TRBV4-3; CDR3 protein: CASSQDASGGTETQYF
clone size: -; J gene: TRBJ1-5; D gene: -; V gene: TRBV24-1; CDR3 protein: CATSDPRAPRNQPQHF
clone size: -; J gene: TRBJ1-5; D gene: TRBD1; V gene: TRBV28; CDR3 protein: CASSSPGTGAPGTQHF
clone size: -; J gene: TRBJ1-2; D gene: TRBD1; V gene: TRBV5-1; CDR3 protein: CASSPGTGGNGYTF
clone size: -; J gene: TRBJ2-3; D gene: -; V gene: TRBV7-3; CDR3 protein: CASSLTSGQPTDTQYF
clone size: once; J gene: TRBJ1-5; D gene: -; V gene: TRBV18; CDR3 protein: CASSPGSRGRPQHF
clone size: -; J gene: TRBJ2-1; D gene: -; V gene: TRBV28; CDR3 protein: CASSSHSSYNEQFF
clone size: medium-sized; J gene: TRBJ1-6; D gene: -; V gene: TRBV4-2; CDR3 protein: CASSQDNYASNSPLHF
clone size: once; J gene: TRBJ1-1; D gene: -; V gene: TRBV5-4; CDR3 protein: CASSLERRADTEAFF
clone size: many; J gene: TRBJ2-3; D gene: TRBD2; V gene: TRBV28; CDR3 protein: CASTRPGLAGTDTQYF
clone size: -; J gene: TRBJ1-4; D gene: TRBD1; V gene: TRBV24-1; CDR3 protein: CATSAGTVNEKLFF
clone size: -; J gene: TRBJ1-1; D gene: -; V gene: TRBV29-1; CDR3 protein: CSVEGTYSNTEAFF
clone size: -; J gene: TRBJ2-1; D gene: -; V gene: TRBV7-8; CDR3 protein: CASSLPRGYNEQFF
clone size: -; J gene: TRBJ1-1; D gene: -; V gene: TRBV7-8; CDR3 protein: CASSLASGNTEAFF
clone size: -; J gene: TRBJ2-7; D gene: -; V gene: TRBV12-3/TRBV12-4; CDR3 protein: CASSFGLSYEQYF
clone size: -; J gene: TRBJ1-2; D gene: TRBD1; V gene: TRBV6-5; CDR3 protein: CASSYLRTGGGYGYTF
clone size: -; J gene: TRBJ2-7; D gene: TRBD2; V gene: TRBV6-5; CDR3 protein: CASNRGLAAYEQYF
clone size: -; J gene: TRBJ1-6; D gene: TRBD1; V gene: TRBV4-2; CDR3 protein: CASSHRVKKARGVLSSPLHF
clone size: -; J gene: TRBJ2-4; D gene: TRBD1; V gene: TRBV7-2; CDR3 protein: CASSSRTGGAEATKNIQYF
clone size: -; J gene: TRBJ1-5; D gene: -; V gene: TRBV28; CDR3 protein: CASSLPGQPQHF
clone size: -; J gene: TRBJ2-6; D gene: TRBD1; V gene: TRBV6-5; CDR3 protein: CASSRGTAGANVLTF
clone size: -; J gene: TRBJ1-4; D gene: TRBD1; V gene: TRBV6-2/TRBV6-3; CDR3 protein: CASSHPGQGSEKLFF
clone size: once; J gene: TRBJ2-1; D gene: -; V gene: TRBV28; CDR3 protein: CASTVPGGAWNEQFF
clone size: once; J gene: TRBJ2-3; D gene: -; V gene: TRBV3-1/TRBV3-2; CDR3 protein: CASSARGETDTQYF
clone size: once; J gene: TRBJ2-1; D gene: TRBD2; V gene: TRBV11-1; CDR3 protein: CASSHSGTSGSNEQFF
clone size: few; J gene: TRBJ1-5; D gene: -; V gene: TRBV29-1; CDR3 protein: CSVWSGSVNQPQHF
clone size: -; J gene: TRBJ2-7; D gene: -; V gene: TRBV2; CDR3 protein: CASSPRSYEQYF
clone size: -; J gene: TRBJ2-2; D gene: -; V gene: TRBV12-3/TRBV12-4; CDR3 protein: CASSRYTGELFF
clone size: -; J gene: TRBJ2-2; D gene: -; V gene: TRBV12-3/TRBV12-4; CDR3 protein: CASILWTAGELFF
clone size: -; J gene: TRBJ1-4; D gene: TRBD1; V gene: TRBV2; CDR3 protein: CASSESGIRDRAFLGPNEKLFF
clone size: once; J gene: TRBJ1-5; D gene: -; V gene: TRBV6-2/TRBV6-3; CDR3 protein: CASSYSAGNQPQHF
clone size: medium-sized; J gene: TRBJ1-1; D gene: TRBD1; V gene: TRBV4-2; CDR3 protein: CASSRQTGMNTEAFF
clone size: -; J gene: TRBJ1-6; D gene: -; V gene: TRBV9; CDR3 protein: CASSARGENSPLHF
clone size: -; J gene: TRBJ2-7; D gene: TRBD1; V gene: TRBV9; CDR3 protein: CASSRAGGSYEQYF
clone size: -; J gene: TRBJ1-4; D gene: -; V gene: TRBV4-1; CDR3 protein: CASSQDPHRGGTNEKLFF
clone size: -; J gene: TRBJ1-4; D gene: -; V gene: TRBV10-1; CDR3 protein: CATPKEILNEKLFF
clone size: -; J gene: TRBJ1-6; D gene: -; V gene: TRBV28; CDR3 protein: CASNREYNSPLHF
clone size: -; J gene: TRBJ2-3; D gene: -; V gene: TRBV27; CDR3 protein: CASASRSGADTQYF
clone size: -; J gene: TRBJ2-1; D gene: TRBD1; V gene: TRBV4-2; CDR3 protein: CASSHSGGTEQFF
clone size: -; J gene: TRBJ1-1; D gene: TRBD1; V gene: TRBV10-3; CDR3 protein: CAISGDRGQAEAFF
clone size: -; J gene: TRBJ1-2; D gene: TRBD1; V gene: TRBV23-1; CDR3 protein: CASSRTGALYGYTF
clone size: few; J gene: TRBJ2-1; D gene: TRBD1; V gene: TRBV14; CDR3 protein: CASSQEMGQGLRTYNEQFF
clone size: -; J gene: TRBJ1-2; D gene: TRBD1; V gene: TRBV18; CDR3 protein: CASSPGQTGDYGYTF
clone size: -; J gene: TRBJ2-1; D gene: TRBD2; V gene: TRBV7-6; CDR3 protein: CASSRRLAGGFYNEQFF
clone size: -; J gene: TRBJ2-7; D gene: -; V gene: TRBV29-1; CDR3 protein: CSYTGNSYEQYF
clone size: -; J gene: TRBJ2-1; D gene: -; V gene: TRBV21-1; CDR3 protein: CASSRPKEDNEQFF
clone size: -; J gene: TRBJ1-1; D gene: -; V gene: TRBV18; CDR3 protein: CASSPGPRTEAFF